The 9 T cell receptor beta chains in this list originate from one sample, sequenced in a study of regulatory T cells in long-lasting Graves disease. Time point: persistent/refractory GD, antithyroid drugs over 5 years with positive TRAb. Generation of the TCR library employed RNA extracted from PBMCs. According to the study, TCR beta libraries were built with iRepertoire HTBI primers and CDR3-region Arm-PCR. TCRdb called the multiplex PCR reads again in MiXCR, with one record for every CDR3 protein. The sample consists of about 300,000 distinct CDR3 sequences, around a fifth of them appearing once. The sequences come from peripheral blood mononuclear cells (PBMCs), collected when the disease was refractory, from a patient treated with antithyroid drugs. These receptors originate from a female donor with Graves disease.

A note on this clonotype: Given the absence of the conserved phenylalanine or tryptophan at the CDR3 end, a read error is likely. The chain recombines TRBV7-2 with TRBJ1-1; D remains unclear. The CDR3 covers 13 residues. Germline V gene sequence: CDR1 SGHTA, CDR2 FQGNSA. The ends were cut back, 4 bases at V and 4 bases at J, with 10 bases in the middle. This chain's CDR3 is CASSSGGGTEAFS. CDR3 nucleotide sequence: TGTGCCAGCAGCTCGGGTGGAGGCACTGAAGCTTTCTCT.

This clonotype has ten or more counts. V usage is TRBV29-1 and J usage is TRBJ2-7; 7 bases align to TRBD2. The junction had 9 bases not matched to a gene; V was cut back by 1 base and J by 0 bases. This CDR3 contains 16 residues. Germline CDR1 and CDR2: SQVTM and ANQGSEA. CDR3 sequence (DNA): TGCAGCGTTGAAGGTCCTGCGGGAGTAAGCTCCTACGAGCAGTACTTC. Its translation is CSVEGPAGVSSYEQYF.

The table lists this clonotype with a few counts. This chain uses TRBV20-1 with TRBJ2-5, with D possibly being TRBD1 or TRBD2 (5 bases each). Germline CDR1 DFQATT, CDR2 SNEGSKA (reference sequence). Trimming took 6 bases from V and 2 from J, leaving 10 bases between them. The CDR3 has 12 amino acids. The CDR3 bases are TGCAGTGCGTTCGGGGCGCAAGAGACCCAGTACTTC. It translates to CSAFGAQETQYF.

This clonotype appeared many times. V gene TRBV5-5 combines with J gene TRBJ1-4; D is unresolved. The CDR3 runs to 14 residues. V gave up 0 bases and J gave up 8 bases, with 11 bases separating them. The germline V gene encodes CDR1 SGHKS and CDR2 YYEKEE (reference sequence). The CDR3 protein is CASSLEVRSEKLFF. CDR3 DNA: TGTGCCAGCAGCTTGGAGGTCAGGTCCGAAAAACTGTTTTTT.

This clonotype was recorded a few times. V usage is TRBV5-1 and J usage is TRBJ2-5, with 8 bases fitting TRBD1. Germline V gene lookup returns CDR1 SGHRS and CDR2 YFSETQ. V was pared by 3 bases and J by 1 base, with 5 bases of the junction left unmatched. The CDR3 loop spans 15 amino acids. Here the CDR3 DNA reads TGCGCCAGCAGCTACAGGGGGGCTGGCCAAGAGACCCAGTACTTC. Its protein product is CASSYRGAGQETQYF.

This clonotype was detected a few times. The genes are TRBV18 and TRBJ2-2, with D perhaps matching TRBD1 or TRBD2 (6 bases each). The V end lost 1 base, the J end lost 5 bases, and 11 bases lay between the germline ends. CDR1 and CDR2 (germline): KGHSH, LQKENI. The CDR3 sequence is 15 residues long. The CDR3 loop is CASSPRQEGTGELFF. In nucleotides, the CDR3 is TGTGCCAGCTCACCACGACAGGAGGGGACCGGGGAGCTGTTTTTT.

This clonotype was observed at least ten times. The chain combines TRBV2 with TRBJ1-2, with D uncertain. Germline V gives CDR1 SNHLY, CDR2 FYNNEI. With 4 bases removed from V and 7 bases from J, the gap between germline ends came to 10 bases. There are 12 residues in the CDR3. Written as DNA, the CDR3 is TGTGCCAGCAGTGCCCGATCTGTTGGCTACACCTTC. This translates into CASSARSVGYTF.

This clonotype was observed many times. The V call is TRBV5-1, the J call TRBJ1-6, with D possibly TRBD1 on 5 matching bases. CDR1 and CDR2 from the germline V gene are SGHRS and YFSETQ. CDR3 size: 15 residues. V gave up 4 bases and J gave up 8 bases, with 16 bases separating them. The CDR3 loop is CASSVHQGDYSPLHF. CDR3 sequence (DNA): TGCGCCAGCAGCGTCCACCAGGGAGACTATTCACCCCTCCACTTT.

This clonotype was seen at least ten times. The chain links TRBV20-1 to TRBJ2-5, with D unclear. Per germline, CDR1 DFQATT and CDR2 SNEGSKA (reference sequence). The CDR3 totals 12 residues. Trimming cost V 3 bases and J 5 bases, with 10 bases left between them. The CDR3 coding sequence is TGCAGTGCTAGGCGCAGTTGGGAGACCCAGTACTTC. Translating it yields CSARRSWETQYF.